This T cell receptor beta chain was sequenced for a study of T-cell memory formation after mild COVID-19. The 5'RACE method, run with constant-segment primers, produced TCR alpha and TCR beta cDNA libraries (carrying sample barcodes and UMIs). TCRdb reprocessed the 5' RACE reads with MiXCR, giving one entry per CDR3 protein. This table holds fewer than 450,000 distinct CDR3 sequences, more than 20% found once. The table lists this clonotype with a few counts. The antigen remains unidentified. The CDR3 runs to 15 residues. Germline assignment: CDR1 LNHDA and CDR2 SQIVND (reference sequence). V was pared by 3 bases and J by 8 bases, with 17 bases between. Findings and limits, study-wide: CD4+ contracting clones lay mainly in CM and EM, CD8+ ones in EMRA.

The rearrangement uses TRBV19 and TRBJ2-1; D ambiguous. This clonotype originated in an adult woman who had mild COVID-19 (a few samples of this study predate the infection). Cell type and time point are not known. Sequencing was done on a sample of PBMCs or a T cell subset sorted from them (not recorded which). CDR3 nucleotide sequence: TGTGCCAGTAGTATGCGTCGCGGCGTGGGCGATGAGCAGTTCTTC. Translated, it gives CASSMRRGVGDEQFF. Full variable domain (rest looked up from reference TRBV19 and TRBJ2-1): DGGITQSPKYLFRKEGQNVTLSCEQNLNHDAMYWYRQDPGQGLRLIYYSQIVNDFQKGDIAEGYSVSREKKESFPLTVTSAQKNPTAFYLCASSMRRGVGDEQFFGPGTRLTVL.